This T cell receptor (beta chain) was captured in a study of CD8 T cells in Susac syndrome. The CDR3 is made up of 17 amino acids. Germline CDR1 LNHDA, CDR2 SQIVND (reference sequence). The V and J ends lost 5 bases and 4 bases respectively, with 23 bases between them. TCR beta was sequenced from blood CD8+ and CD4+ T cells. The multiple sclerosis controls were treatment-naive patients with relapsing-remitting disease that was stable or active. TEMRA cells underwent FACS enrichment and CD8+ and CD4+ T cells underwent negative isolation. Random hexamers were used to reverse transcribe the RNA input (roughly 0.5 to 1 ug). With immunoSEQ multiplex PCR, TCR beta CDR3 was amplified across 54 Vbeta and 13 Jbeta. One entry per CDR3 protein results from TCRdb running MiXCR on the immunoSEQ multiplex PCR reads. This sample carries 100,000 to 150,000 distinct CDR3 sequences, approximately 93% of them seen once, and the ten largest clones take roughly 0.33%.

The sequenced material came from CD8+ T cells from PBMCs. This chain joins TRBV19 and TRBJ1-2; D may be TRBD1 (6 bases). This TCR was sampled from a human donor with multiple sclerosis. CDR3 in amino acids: CASSFTGSELRFYGYTF. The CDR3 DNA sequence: TGTGCCAGTAGTTTTACAGGGTCGGAACTTCGATTCTATGGCTACACCTTC. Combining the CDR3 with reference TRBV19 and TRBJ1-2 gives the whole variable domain DGGITQSPKYLFRKEGQNVTLSCEQNLNHDAMYWYRQDPGQGLRLIYYSQIVNDFQKGDIAEGYSVSREKKESFPLTVTSAQKNPTAFYLCASSFTGSELRFYGYTFGSGTRLTVV.